One sample yielded the 17 T cell receptor beta chains listed below, sequenced in a study of cytomegalovirus exposure and HLA in healthy donors. The study ran its PCR with 60 Vbeta and 13 Jbeta primers. Assay used: immunoSEQ multiplex PCR; TCRdb lists only in-frame clones, some missing. The sample consists of around 150,000 clones, over 65% of them appearing once. Material for sequencing was PBMCs. The receptors derive from a man aged 35 to 55 in good health and CMV-seropositive.

The chain carries TRBV9 and TRBJ2-5, with 7 bases matching TRBD2. Germline V lookup: CDR1 SGDLS, CDR2 YYNGEE. With 4 bases clipped from V and 9 bases from J, the junction kept 12 bases outside the gene matches. The CDR3 loop spans 14 amino acids. CDR3 sequence: CASSQGLPAGAQYF. CDR3 coding DNA: TGTGCCAGCAGCCAGGGACTCCCGGCGGGGGCCCAGTACTTC.

This chain links TRBV5-1 with TRBJ2-2; 7 bases agree with TRBD1. The length of the CDR3 is 15 residues. Germline V CDR1 and CDR2: SGHRS, YFSETQ. The trim removed 2 bases at V and 6 bases at J, leaving 7 bases unmatched. CDR3 bases: TGCGCCAGCAGCTTTGACAGGGCTCACGCCGGGGAGCTGTTTTTT. It translates to CASSFDRAHAGELFF. Looking up the rest from reference TRBV5-1 and TRBJ2-2 gives the full variable domain: KAGVTQTPRYLIKTRGQQVTLSCSPISGHRSVSWYQQTPGQGLQFLFEYFSETQRNKGNFPGRFSGRQFSNSRSEMNVSTLELGDSALYLCASSFDRAHAGELFFGEGSRLTVL.

The chain links TRBV29-1 to TRBJ2-2; D gene ambiguous. This CDR3 has 13 amino acids. The germline CDR1 and CDR2 sequences are SQVTM and ANQGSEA. The V gene lost 4 bases and the J gene lost 1 base, with 7 bases spanning the gap. CDR3 nucleotides: TGCAGCGTTGGACTGGGGAACACCGGGGAGCTGTTTTTT. Translating gives CSVGLGNTGELFF.

V is TRBV4-3 and J is TRBJ2-2, with TRBD2 as a possible D gene (5 bases). The CDR3 is made up of 15 amino acids. Germline V gene lookup returns CDR1 LGHNA and CDR2 YSLEER. V was clipped by 1 base and J by 1 base, with 7 bases between them. The CDR3 loop reads CASSQASGNTGELFF. CDR3 in DNA: TGCGCCAGCAGCCAAGCAAGCGGGAACACCGGGGAGCTGTTTTTT.

The V gene is TRBV7-2, the J gene TRBJ1-5, with D hard to call. The CDR3 is 14 residues long. Trimming left V 1 base short and J 4 bases short, with 8 bases between. Germline V gene lookup returns CDR1 SGHTA and CDR2 FQGNSA. Here the CDR3 DNA reads TGTGCCAGCAGCTTAGGGAGTCAGAATCAGCCCCAGCATTTT. The encoded protein is CASSLGSQNQPQHF.

In its sample, this clone was seen a few times. The chain combines TRBV6-1 with TRBJ1-5; maybe TRBD1 (5 bases). The germline CDR1 and CDR2 sequences are MNHNS and SASEGT. The CDR3 spans 17 residues. V lost 1 base and J 1 base, leaving 14 bases between the germline ends. The CDR3 nucleotides are TGTGCCAGCAGTGAAGGAGTTTTCGGGGGGAGCAATCAGCCCCAGCATTTT. This encodes CASSEGVFGGSNQPQHF.

There are a few counts of this clone. V usage is TRBV6-5 and J usage is TRBJ1-5; 9 positions agree with TRBD1. The CDR3 covers 13 residues. J was trimmed by 4 bases and V by 6 bases; bases with no gene match: 1. Germline V gene sequence: CDR1 MNHEY, CDR2 SVGAGI. The CDR3 region is CASRGTGNQPQHF. In DNA, the CDR3 is TGTGCCAGCAGAGGGACAGGGAATCAGCCCCAGCATTTT.

This CDR3 reads CASSSDPGGFGKNEQFF. The DNA of the CDR3 is TGTGCCAGTAGTTCAGATCCTGGGGGGTTTGGTAAGAATGAGCAGTTCTTC. The genes are TRBV19 and TRBJ2-1, with a weak D call TRBD2 (6 bases). Germline V gene lookup returns CDR1 LNHDA and CDR2 SQIVND (reference sequence). Between the trimmed V and J ends, which lost 5 bases and 7 bases, there was a span of 24 bases. The CDR3 has 17 residues.

This clone was counted only a few times. This rearrangement joins TRBV5-5 to TRBJ2-5; 11 nucleotides line up with TRBD2. V dropped 6 bases and J dropped 12; count of bases not matched to a gene: 13. CDR3 size: 14 residues. Germline V CDR1 and CDR2: SGHKS, YYEKEE (reference sequence). CDR3 DNA: TGTGCCAGCACCCCAATTGGGCTAGCGGGGGGAGAGTACTTC. This codes for CASTPIGLAGGEYF.

The chain employs TRBV7-2 and TRBJ1-4; 7 nucleotides agree with TRBD1. CDR1 is SGHTA, CDR2 FQGNSA, per germline. This CDR3 is built from 16 residues. The J segment lost 3 bases and the V segment lost 2 bases, leaving 6 bases of the junction unmatched. This CDR3 reads CASSLRWTGANEKLFF. The CDR3 DNA is TGTGCCAGCAGCTTAAGATGGACAGGTGCTAATGAAAAACTGTTTTTT.

The chain joins TRBV5-1 to TRBJ2-1, with TRBD1 identical over 7 bases. Unmatched junction bases numbered 11, after V lost 4 bases and J lost 7 bases. Per the germline V gene, CDR1 is SGHRS and CDR2 is YFSETQ. The CDR3 is 15 amino acids. In nucleotides, the CDR3 is TGCGCCAGCAGCACATCAGGGGGAGTCCCGAATGAGCAGTTCTTC. Translation: CASSTSGGVPNEQFF.

This clone was picked up one time. The chain is built from TRBV6-5 and TRBJ2-1; TRBD2 matches at 12 bases. Losses at the gene ends were 5 bases for V and 10 bases for J; bases not matched to a gene: 9. The CDR3 runs to 15 residues. In germline, CDR1 is MNHEY, CDR2 SVGAGI. CDR3 DNA sequence: TGTGCCAGCAGTAAACTAGCGGGGGGTTCCTTCGAGCAGTTCTTC. This sequence encodes CASSKLAGGSFEQFF.

The CDR3 sequence is CAWQGNTEAFF. In DNA, the CDR3 is TGTGCCTGGCAGGGAAACACTGAAGCTTTCTTT. This chain joins TRBV30 and TRBJ1-1; weak D call: TRBD1 (5 bases). CDR1 is GTSNPN, CDR2 SVGIG, per germline (reference sequence). The germline V and J ends were trimmed by 5 bases and 2 bases, with 6 bases remaining between them. The CDR3 has 11 amino acids.

The chain carries TRBV7-2 and TRBJ2-6, with TRBD1 as a possible D gene (6 bases). The CDR3 totals 15 residues. The germline V gene has CDR1 SGHTA and CDR2 FQGNSA. V lost 3 bases and J lost 3, with 9 bases in between. The CDR3 region has the DNA TGTGCCAGCAGCTTGGGGGCGGGTGGGGCCAACGTCCTGACTTTC. Its translation: CASSLGAGGANVLTF.

This clone has a handful of counts. The V and J genes are TRBV7-2 and TRBJ1-3; a weak D match, TRBD1 (6 bases). This CDR3 region has 14 residues. Germline loops: CDR1 SGHTA, CDR2 FQGNSA. Trimming removed 5 bases at V and 1 base at J, with 9 bases between. The CDR3 sequence is CASSHQGSGNTIYF. The CDR3 DNA reads TGTGCCAGCAGCCATCAGGGGTCTGGAAACACCATATATTTT.

The chain combines TRBV10-3 with TRBJ1-3; TRBD1 matches 7 bases. With V trimmed by 2 bases and J by 3 bases, 1 base remained unmatched. The CDR3 sequence is 14 residues long. Germline CDR1 and CDR2: ENHRY and SYGVKD. CDR3 sequence: CAISEGQDGNTIYF. Here the CDR3 DNA reads TGTGCCATCAGTGAGGGACAGGATGGAAACACCATATATTTT.

V gene TRBV10-1 combines with J gene TRBJ1-3, with D perhaps matching TRBD1 (5 bases). The V gene's germline CDR1 is WNHNN and CDR2 SYGVQD (reference sequence). This CDR3 is built from 16 residues. Trimming took 3 bases from V and 0 from J, leaving 12 bases between them. CDR3 protein: CASSDSGGGSGNTIYF. The CDR3 region has the DNA TGCGCCAGCAGTGACTCGGGGGGGGGCTCTGGAAACACCATATATTTT.